This T cell receptor beta chain comes out of a study of blood T cell repertoires in COVID-19. Libraries were prepared by immunoSEQ multiplex PCR; TCRdb keeps only in-frame clonotypes and omits some of them. The table shows 200,000 to 250,000 clones, with 70% to 85% occurring only once. The CDR3 loop spans 13 amino acids. CDR1 is SQVTM and CDR2 is ANQGSEA in the germline V gene. V dropped 5 bases and J dropped 4; count of bases not matched to a gene: 3. The source material was PBMCs or T cells enriched from blood (not recorded which). This chain joins TRBV29-1 and TRBJ2-1; the match to TRBD1 covers 9 bases. The origin of this receptor is an older woman who had recovered from COVID-19. The CDR3 spells CSVLGQGYNEQFF. The CDR3 coding sequence is TGCAGCGTTTTAGGACAGGGGTACAATGAGCAGTTCTTC.